What follows are 26 T cell receptor beta chains derived from one specimen sequenced in a study of OX40 agonist ivuxolimab in advanced cancers. The method behind the library was the immunoSEQ multiplex PCR assay. TCRdb mirrors the immuneACCESS table, restricted to in-frame sequences. Some clones are absent from its copies; in checked studies, under half trace to an unresolved V gene, and the reason for the others is unknown. The sample has around 100,000 clones on record, around 90% of them singletons. Jointly, the top ten make up 2.6% of the sample. The starting material was CD4+ or CD8+ T cells sorted from blood, obtained in a trial of the OX40 agonist ivuxolimab. These receptors all stem from an adult with an advanced solid tumor such as melanoma, head and neck, liver or kidney cancer.

The gene calls are TRBV5-4 and TRBJ2-2, with D possibly TRBD2 on 6 matching bases. CDR3 length: 16 amino acids. V was cut by 6 bases and J by 1 base, with 16 bases left in between. Germline V gives CDR1 SGHNT, CDR2 YYREEE (reference sequence). The CDR3 region is CASNVLGTGNTGELFF. The CDR3 bases are TGTGCCAGCAACGTGTTGGGGACTGGGAACACCGGGGAGCTGTTTTTT.

The CDR3, as DNA: TGTGCCAGCACCATCGACCGGGACACTGAAGCTTTCTTT. Protein: CASTIDRDTEAFF. The chain joins TRBV5-6 to TRBJ1-1; the D is unclear. Trimming shortened V by 6 bases and J by 3 bases, and 12 bases separated the two germline ends. CDR1 and CDR2 (germline): SGHDT, YYEEEE. The CDR3 covers 13 residues.

The chain joins TRBV4-2 to TRBJ2-7, with TRBD2 matching 14 bases. V lost 9 bases to trimming and J lost 4 bases; unmatched junction nucleotides: 2. The CDR3 runs to 13 residues. CDR1 is LGHNA and CDR2 is YNFKEQ in the germline V gene. CDR3 sequence reads: CASGTSGSYEQYF. In DNA form, the CDR3 reads TGTGCCAGTGGGACTAGCGGGAGTTACGAGCAGTACTTC.

The genes are TRBV29-1 and TRBJ2-1, with 7 bases that match TRBD2. Trimming took 4 bases from V and 9 from J; bases not matched to a gene: 6. This CDR3 region has 12 residues. Looked up from germline, CDR1 is SQVTM and CDR2 is ANQGSEA. This CDR3 is CSVGGGGREQFF. Here the CDR3 DNA reads TGCAGCGTTGGGGGGGGAGGGCGTGAGCAGTTCTTC.

This clone was observed a single time. The rearrangement links TRBV6-5 to TRBJ1-2, with D unclear. The CDR3 is 14 residues long. Germline assignment: CDR1 MNHEY and CDR2 SVGAGI. V was clipped by 8 bases and J by 4 bases, with 17 bases between them. The CDR3 sequence: CASAGWQAGYGYTF. CDR3 coding DNA: TGTGCCAGCGCGGGATGGCAGGCGGGCTATGGCTACACCTTC.

The chain has TRBV19 and TRBJ2-2, with 9 nucleotides matching TRBD1. This CDR3 spans 14 amino acids. V lost 6 bases to trimming and J lost 6 bases; unmatched junction nucleotides: 5. The germline gives CDR1 LNHDA, CDR2 SQIVND (reference sequence). The DNA of the CDR3 is TGTGCCAGTAGACGACAGGGGGTTCCCGGGGAGCTGTTTTTT. Translation gives CASRRQGVPGELFF.

V usage is TRBV11-2 and J usage is TRBJ2-1; 8 nucleotides match TRBD1. This CDR3 is 15 amino acids long. Looked up from germline, CDR1 is SGHAT and CDR2 is FQNNGV. V lost 4 bases to trimming and J lost 1 base; unmatched junction nucleotides: 3. In nucleotides, the CDR3 is TGTGCCAGCAGCTCCGGACAGGGATCCTACAATGAGCAGTTCTTC. Amino acids: CASSSGQGSYNEQFF.

This chain uses TRBV28 with TRBJ2-1; 7 bases line up with TRBD2. From germline, CDR1 is MDHEN and CDR2 SYDVKM. V was clipped by 4 bases and J by 8 bases; unmatched bases: 11. CDR3 length equals 15 residues. The CDR3 DNA is TGTGCCAGCAGTTCACATGGCGGGAGCGAATATGAGCAGTTCTTC. Translation: CASSSHGGSEYEQFF.

The chain has TRBV18 and TRBJ2-5, with 8 nucleotides matching TRBD1. CDR3 length equals 15 residues. J was trimmed by 3 bases and V by 3 bases; bases with no gene match: 6. Germline values: CDR1 KGHSH, CDR2 LQKENI. CDR3 loop: CASSPPRGQEETQYF. In DNA form, the CDR3 reads TGTGCCAGCTCACCGCCCCGGGGACAGGAAGAGACCCAGTACTTC.

The gene calls are TRBV2 and TRBJ2-7, with D maybe TRBD2 (5 bases). The V gene's germline CDR1 is SNHLY and CDR2 FYNNEI. Trimming removed 8 bases from V and 0 bases from J, with 17 bases in between. There are 15 residues in the CDR3. The CDR3 nucleotides are TGTGCCAGCGCAGACCCGACTATCAGCTCCTACGAGCAGTACTTC. Protein product: CASADPTISSYEQYF.

V gene TRBV5-1 combines with J gene TRBJ2-1, with D perhaps given as TRBD1 or TRBD2 (5 bases each). The germline gives CDR1 SGHRS, CDR2 YFSETQ. This CDR3 is built from 13 residues. V was clipped by 0 bases and J by 9 bases, with 10 bases between them. For the CDR3, the DNA is TGCGCCAGCAGCTTGGGAGGGGATGGTGAGCAGTTCTTC. Translated: CASSLGGDGEQFF.

The chain couples TRBV28 to TRBJ1-4, with 9 bases aligning to TRBD1. This CDR3 region has 15 residues. V lost 5 bases to trimming and J lost 8 bases; unmatched junction nucleotides: 9. Germline CDR1 reads MDHEN; CDR2 reads SYDVKM. The CDR3 sequence: CASSLLGQGEEKLFF. CDR3 DNA sequence: TGTGCCAGCAGTCTCCTGGGACAGGGAGAGGAAAAACTGTTTTTT.

V usage is TRBV6-5 and J usage is TRBJ2-3, with 12 bases identical to TRBD1. Germline loops: CDR1 MNHEY, CDR2 SVGAGI. The CDR3 runs 16 residues. V lost 1 base, J lost 3 bases, and 2 bases stayed unmatched. CDR3 DNA sequence: TGTGCCAGCAGTTACTGGGACAGGGGGCTAACAGATACGCAGTATTTT. Translated: CASSYWDRGLTDTQYF.

V usage is TRBV30 and J usage is TRBJ1-2; a possible D gene is TRBD1 (5 bases). Germline V CDR1 and CDR2: GTSNPN, SVGIG (reference sequence). Between the trimmed V and J ends, which lost 2 bases and 8 bases, there was a span of 15 bases. This CDR3 region has 13 residues. The CDR3 is CAWSWGGMNGYTF. In DNA, the CDR3 is TGTGCCTGGAGTTGGGGGGGAATGAACGGCTACACCTTC.

This CDR3 reads CASSLSGRAGYNEQFF. CDR3 DNA sequence: TGTGCCAGCAGCTTGAGCGGGAGAGCGGGCTACAATGAGCAGTTCTTC. This chain links TRBV12-1 with TRBJ2-1; TRBD2, as called in the table, went unchecked against the DNA. TRBV12-1 is termed a pseudogene. This CDR3 contains 16 residues.

This sequence joins TRBV2 and TRBJ1-4; TRBD1 matches at 8 bases. V lost 6 bases to trimming and J lost 8 bases; unmatched junction nucleotides: 5. Germline CDR1 reads SNHLY; CDR2 reads FYNNEI. This CDR3 comprises 13 residues. The CDR3 loop reads CASRQGVREKLFF. The CDR3 coding sequence is TGTGCCAGCAGACAGGGGGTACGAGAAAAACTGTTTTTT.

Of note for this clone: A junction end diverges from the germline sequence, so it may reflect a read error. The CDR3 loop reads CASTLPGALNYGYTF. For the CDR3, the DNA is TGTGCTAGCACCCTGCCAGGGGCGTTAAACTATGGCTACACCTTC. The chain uses TRBV7-7 and TRBJ1-2; TRBD1 is a possible D gene (6 bases). CDR3 length equals 15 residues. CDR1 SSHAT and CDR2 FNYEAQ come from the germline V gene (reference sequence).

This chain connects TRBV23-1 to TRBJ2-7; either TRBD1 or TRBD2 may supply D (5 bases each). TRBV23-1 belongs to the ORF category, with a function that is uncertain. The CDR3 has 19 residues. Between the trimmed V and J ends, which lost 6 bases and 4 bases, there was a span of 31 bases. The CDR3 bases are TGCGCCAGCAGCCCCTCAAGGCCGATAGCCGGGACGGCTATTTACGAGCAGTACTTC. Its protein product is CASSPSRPIAGTAIYEQYF.

The V call is TRBV2, the J call TRBJ1-2; D not resolved. Germline assignment: CDR1 SNHLY and CDR2 FYNNEI. The CDR3 extends over 13 amino acids. Trimming pared 3 bases from V and 2 bases from J, leaving 7 bases between. The CDR3 coding sequence is TGTGCCAGCAGTGATGCCGGGAACTATGGCTACACCTTC. This translates into CASSDAGNYGYTF.

The CDR3 reads CASSRDTVTDTQYF. CDR3 bases: TGCGCCAGCAGCCGCGACACGGTCACAGATACGCAGTATTTT. The J gene is TRBJ2-3, the V gene TRBV5-1; D is unclear. Per the germline V gene, CDR1 is SGHRS and CDR2 is YFSETQ. The CDR3 contains 14 residues. V was cut by 4 bases and J by 2 bases, with 11 bases left in between.

The rearrangement uses TRBV2 and TRBJ1-2; 8 nucleotides line up with TRBD1. The J segment lost 4 bases and the V segment lost 6 bases, leaving 4 bases of the junction unmatched. The CDR3 contains 13 residues. Germline V lookup: CDR1 SNHLY, CDR2 FYNNEI. Here the CDR3 DNA reads TGTGCCAGCAGGTCCGGGACAGGCTATGGCTACACCTTC. It codes for CASRSGTGYGYTF.

This chain joins TRBV18 and TRBJ1-1; no clear D. Trimming took off 6 bases at V and 2 bases at J, with 13 bases between the two ends. Germline values: CDR1 KGHSH, CDR2 LQKENI. CDR3 length equals 14 residues. CDR3 sequence reads: CASSPTRTNTEAFF. The CDR3 DNA is TGTGCCAGCTCGCCAACAAGGACCAACACTGAAGCTTTCTTT.

This clone has just one count. V is TRBV27 and J is TRBJ2-2; D is perhaps TRBD1 or TRBD2 (6 bases each). V dropped 6 bases and J dropped 0 bases, with 17 bases sitting between them. This CDR3 is 17 amino acids long. Germline loops: CDR1 MNHEY, CDR2 SMNVEV (reference sequence). CDR3 residues: CASRGERGTSNTGELFF. Written as DNA, the CDR3 is TGTGCCAGCAGAGGAGAACGGGGGACATCGAACACCGGGGAGCTGTTTTTT.

The chain is built from TRBV5-4 and TRBJ2-5, with no clear D. This CDR3 has 12 residues. Germline assignment: CDR1 SGHNT and CDR2 YYREEE (reference sequence). V gave up 3 bases and J gave up 5 bases, with 8 bases separating them. The CDR3 sequence: CASSSFDETQYF. The CDR3 region has the DNA TGTGCCAGCAGCTCCTTTGATGAGACCCAGTACTTC.

This rearrangement joins TRBV4-2 to TRBJ2-1; either TRBD1 or TRBD2 may supply D (6 bases each). With 4 bases removed from V and 5 bases from J, the gap between germline ends came to 18 bases. The V gene's germline CDR1 is LGHNA and CDR2 YNFKEQ. This CDR3 spans 16 amino acids. CDR3 in amino acids: CASSLRGGTDNNEQFF. The CDR3 coding sequence is TGTGCCAGCAGCCTGCGAGGGGGGACCGACAACAATGAGCAGTTCTTC.

V and J are TRBV11-3 and TRBJ2-3; D tentatively fits TRBD1 or TRBD2 (5 bases each). V lost 1 base and J 5 bases, leaving 13 bases between the germline ends. Germline V lookup: CDR1 SGHNT, CDR2 YENEEA. The CDR3 is 15 residues long. CDR3: CASSLVGVGGDTQYF. CDR3 bases: TGTGCCAGCAGCTTAGTCGGAGTTGGGGGAGATACGCAGTATTTT.